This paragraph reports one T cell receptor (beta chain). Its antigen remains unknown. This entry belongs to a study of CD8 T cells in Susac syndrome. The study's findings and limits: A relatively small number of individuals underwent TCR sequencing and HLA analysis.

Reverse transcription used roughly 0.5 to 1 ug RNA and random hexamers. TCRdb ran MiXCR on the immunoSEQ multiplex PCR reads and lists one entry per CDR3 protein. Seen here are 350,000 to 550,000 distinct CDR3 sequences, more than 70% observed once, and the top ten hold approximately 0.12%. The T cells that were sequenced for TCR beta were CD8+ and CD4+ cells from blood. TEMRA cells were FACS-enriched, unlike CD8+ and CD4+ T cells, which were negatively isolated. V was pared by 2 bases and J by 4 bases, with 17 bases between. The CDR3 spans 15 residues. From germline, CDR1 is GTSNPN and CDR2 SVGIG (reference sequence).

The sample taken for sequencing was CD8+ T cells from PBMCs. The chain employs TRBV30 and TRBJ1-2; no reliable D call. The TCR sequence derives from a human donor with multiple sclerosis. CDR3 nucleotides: TGTGCCTGGAGTCTCCCCCGGCAGGCGCTCTATGGCTACACCTTC. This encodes CAWSLPRQALYGYTF.